A selection of T cell receptor beta chains follows, all from one sample in a study of blood T cell repertoires in COVID-19. Here immunoSEQ multiplex PCR was the method, and the copy in TCRdb shows in-frame clones only, minus some. The profile shows around 300,000 clones, around 90% of them singletons. The sequenced sample was PBMCs or T cells enriched from blood (not recorded which). The receptor set was obtained from a woman aged 35 to 49 who had recovered from COVID-19. Each CDR3 is given with its conserved first and last residue.

CDR3	V	J
CASARQGVNYGYTF	TRBV19	TRBJ1-2
CASSPPKTGGEGYTF	TRBV18	TRBJ1-2
CASSSLAGVGPAKNIQYF	TRBV7-8	TRBJ2-4
CASSPSTVYNSPLHF	TRBV14	TRBJ1-6
CASSVDRGVYGYTF	TRBV19	TRBJ1-2
CASSLDGVRDTQYF	TRBV5-6	TRBJ2-3
CSVVLEADGLSTIYF	TRBV29-1	TRBJ1-3
CSASTGGRGETQYF	TRBV20-1	TRBJ2-5
CGVGRGNSEKLFF	TRBV29-1	TRBJ1-4
CASSPTQGMNTEAFF	TRBV27	TRBJ1-1
CSAGARNTEAFF	TRBV29-1	TRBJ1-1
CASRATGDNEKLFF	TRBV2	TRBJ1-4
CASSQVAWPSGNEQYF	TRBV3-1/TRBV3-2	TRBJ2-7
CASSPKMADNSNQPQHF	TRBV18	TRBJ1-5
CASTQTPNTGELFF	TRBV5-1	TRBJ2-2
CASSFTHQSYGYTF	TRBV7-9	TRBJ1-2
CASSRDNQPQHF	TRBV7-9	TRBJ1-5
CASRAESRGTGELFF	TRBV19	TRBJ2-2
CASSPGRERSTDTQYF	TRBV9	TRBJ2-3
CASSQLSGRGQNQPQHF	TRBV23-1	TRBJ1-5
CASSLGTGVGIPDTQYF	TRBV5-1	TRBJ2-3
CASRASGVETQYF	TRBV7-9	TRBJ2-5
CASSAGQNYNSPLHF	TRBV5-1	TRBJ1-6
CASSQRTGDLLNEKLFF	TRBV14	TRBJ1-4
CASSPSGRRELFF	TRBV7-6	TRBJ2-2
CASSPGTNTEAFF	TRBV6-5	TRBJ1-1
CASSQIWRETQYF	TRBV3-1/TRBV3-2	TRBJ2-5
CASSLRGVSPLHF	TRBV4-1	TRBJ1-6
CASSFYKETQYF	TRBV12-3/TRBV12-4	TRBJ2-5
CAWSPTWGTGSTEAFF	TRBV30	TRBJ1-1
CASSLGGGDTEAFF	TRBV5-1	TRBJ1-1
CASSFEVLYGYTF	TRBV7-9	TRBJ1-2
CATSRDRQGFLF	TRBV15	TRBJ1-4
CAIREGRADGETQYF	TRBV10-3	TRBJ2-5
CASRTGKNSPLHF	TRBV5-1	TRBJ1-6
CASSLAGGRETQYF	TRBV5-4	TRBJ2-5
CAWGRAVRATTQYF	TRBV30	TRBJ2-3
CASSPSVAGARPNEQFF	TRBV18	TRBJ2-1
CASSSWRQGYEQYF	TRBV7-2	TRBJ2-7
CASSDSGQGRRDEQFF	TRBV6-2/TRBV6-3	TRBJ2-1
CASSLREYEQYF	TRBV3-1/TRBV3-2	TRBJ2-7
CASRPGQGSTDTQYF	TRBV5-1	TRBJ2-3
CASSMVAGTYEQYF	TRBV19	TRBJ2-7
CASSPPGLAVINEQFF	TRBV5-1	TRBJ2-1
CASSSSTGGAFF	TRBV28	TRBJ1-1
CASNRGLAGETQYF	TRBV7-2	TRBJ2-5
CASSPPAAVLSYNEQFF	TRBV18	TRBJ2-1
CASSVGDRMNTEAFF	TRBV9	TRBJ1-1
CASRGQGATGELFF	TRBV19	TRBJ2-2
CAISPSEFQPQHF	TRBV10-3	TRBJ1-5
CASRGSGDEQYF	TRBV2	TRBJ2-7
CASSPAGTLKLYEQYF	TRBV4-1	TRBJ2-7
CASSSGLANEQFF	TRBV7-3	TRBJ2-1
CASRRTSGGHTGELFF	TRBV2	TRBJ2-2
CSAGQGGNTEAFF	TRBV29-1	TRBJ1-1
CAWIGLGSTGELFF	TRBV30	TRBJ2-2
CASSLETVGPYGYTF	TRBV11-2	TRBJ1-2
CASSHQGLALNEQFF	TRBV14	TRBJ2-1